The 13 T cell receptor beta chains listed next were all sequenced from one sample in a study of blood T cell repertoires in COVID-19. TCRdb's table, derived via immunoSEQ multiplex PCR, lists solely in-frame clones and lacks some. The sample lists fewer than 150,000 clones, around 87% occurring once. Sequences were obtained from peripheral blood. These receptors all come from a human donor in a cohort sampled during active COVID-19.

CDR3 loop: CASSGRGETQYF. Here the CDR3 DNA reads TGTGCCAGCAGTGGACGGGGGGAGACCCAGTACTTC. The chain carries TRBV2 and TRBJ2-5; maybe TRBD2 (6 bases). CDR3 length: 12 residues. CDR1 and CDR2 from the germline V gene are SNHLY and FYNNEI. V dropped 4 bases and J dropped 5 bases, with 8 bases sitting between them.

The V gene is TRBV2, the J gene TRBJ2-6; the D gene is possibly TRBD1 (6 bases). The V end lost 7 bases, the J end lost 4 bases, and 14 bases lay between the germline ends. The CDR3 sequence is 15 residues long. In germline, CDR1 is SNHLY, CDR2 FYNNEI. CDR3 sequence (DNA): TGTGCCAGCACCATACAGGGACCAGGGGCCAACGTCCTGACTTTC. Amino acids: CASTIQGPGANVLTF.

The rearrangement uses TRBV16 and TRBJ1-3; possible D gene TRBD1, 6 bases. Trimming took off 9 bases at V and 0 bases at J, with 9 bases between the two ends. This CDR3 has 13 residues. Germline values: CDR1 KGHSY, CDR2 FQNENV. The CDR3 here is CASLQGSGNTIYF. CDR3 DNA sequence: TGTGCCAGTCTACAGGGCTCTGGAAACACCATATATTTT.

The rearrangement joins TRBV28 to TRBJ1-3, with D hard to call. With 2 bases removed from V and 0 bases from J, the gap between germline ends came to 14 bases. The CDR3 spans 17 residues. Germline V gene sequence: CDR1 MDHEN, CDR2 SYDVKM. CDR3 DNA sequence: TGTGCCAGCAGTTTACATCTTGGGCCGAACTCTGGAAACACCATATATTTT. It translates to CASSLHLGPNSGNTIYF. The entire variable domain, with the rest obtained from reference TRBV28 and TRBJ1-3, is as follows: DVKVTQSSRYLVKRTGEKVFLECVQDMDHENMFWYRQDPGLGLRLIYFSYDVKMKEKGDIPEGYSVSREKKERFSLILESASTNQTSMYLCASSLHLGPNSGNTIYFGEGSWLTVV.

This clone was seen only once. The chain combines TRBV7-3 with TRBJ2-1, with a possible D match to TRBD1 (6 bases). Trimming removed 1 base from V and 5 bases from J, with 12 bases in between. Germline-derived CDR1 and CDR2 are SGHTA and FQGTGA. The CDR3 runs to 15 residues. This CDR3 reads CASSLNRVLNNEQFF. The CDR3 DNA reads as TGTGCCAGCAGCTTAAACAGGGTCCTAAACAATGAGCAGTTCTTC.

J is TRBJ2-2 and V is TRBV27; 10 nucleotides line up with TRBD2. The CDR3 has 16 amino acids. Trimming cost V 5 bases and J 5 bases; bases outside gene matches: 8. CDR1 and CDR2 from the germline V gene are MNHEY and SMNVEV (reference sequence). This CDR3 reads CASSGLAGVGTGELFF. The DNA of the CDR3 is TGTGCCAGCAGTGGCCTAGCGGGAGTTGGGACCGGGGAGCTGTTTTTT.

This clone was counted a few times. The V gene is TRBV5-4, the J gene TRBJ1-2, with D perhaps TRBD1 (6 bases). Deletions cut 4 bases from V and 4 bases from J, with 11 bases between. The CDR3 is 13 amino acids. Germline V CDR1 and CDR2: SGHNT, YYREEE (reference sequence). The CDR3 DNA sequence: TGTGCCAGCAGCATGGGACACACCTATGGCTACACCTTC. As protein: CASSMGHTYGYTF.

This chain's CDR3 is CASSQGQQGNYRQFF. DNA of the CDR3: TGTGCCAGCAGCCAAGGGCAACAGGGAAATTATCGGCAGTTCTTC. This chain connects TRBV3-1 (or the pseudogene TRBV3-2) to TRBJ2-1; maybe TRBD1 (6 bases). This CDR3 region has 15 residues. In germline, CDR1 is LGHDT, CDR2 YNNKEL (reference sequence). V was trimmed by 1 base and J by 12 bases, leaving 19 bases between them.

CDR3 protein: CAISERQREETQYF. The DNA of the CDR3 is TGTGCCATCAGTGAGAGACAGCGAGAGGAGACCCAGTACTTC. V is TRBV10-3 and J is TRBJ2-5; D is possibly TRBD1 (5 bases). The CDR3 is 14 amino acids. V was cut by 2 bases and J by 5 bases, with 12 bases left in between. From germline, CDR1 is ENHRY and CDR2 SYGVKD.

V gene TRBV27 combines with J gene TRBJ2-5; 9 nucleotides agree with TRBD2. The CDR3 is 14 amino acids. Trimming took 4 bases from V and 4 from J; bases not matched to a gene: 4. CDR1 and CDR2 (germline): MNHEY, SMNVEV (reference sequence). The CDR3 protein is CASSSRAGGETQYF. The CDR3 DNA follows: TGTGCCAGCAGTTCCCGAGCGGGGGGAGAGACCCAGTACTTC.

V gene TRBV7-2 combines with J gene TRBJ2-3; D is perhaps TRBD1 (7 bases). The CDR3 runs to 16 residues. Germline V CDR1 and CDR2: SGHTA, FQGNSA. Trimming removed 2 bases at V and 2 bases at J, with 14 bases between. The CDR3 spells CASSLQGGTLTDTQYF. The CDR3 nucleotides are TGTGCCAGCAGCTTACAGGGGGGAACCCTCACAGATACGCAGTATTTT.

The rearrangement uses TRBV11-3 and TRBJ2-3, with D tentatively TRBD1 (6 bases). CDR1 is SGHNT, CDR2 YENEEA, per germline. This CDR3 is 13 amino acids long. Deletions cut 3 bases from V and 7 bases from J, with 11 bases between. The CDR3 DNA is TGTGCCAGCAGCTTGGAGGACAGAAATACGCAGTATTTT. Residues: CASSLEDRNTQYF.

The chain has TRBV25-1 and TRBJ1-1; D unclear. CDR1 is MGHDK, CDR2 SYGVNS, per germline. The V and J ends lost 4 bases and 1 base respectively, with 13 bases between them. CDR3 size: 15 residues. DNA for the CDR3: TGTGCCAGCAGTGGGCTGGGCCCCTGGAACACTGAAGCTTTCTTT. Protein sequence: CASSGLGPWNTEAFF.